This passage covers 9 T cell receptor beta chains from one sample sequenced in a study of T cell repertoires in cytomegalovirus infection (dated by TCRdb to about 2019). Reads for this sample came from an Illumina HiSeq 1500. The public reads were quality trimmed at Q25 with fastp and then assembled into clones with MiXCR by TCRdb, keeping productive beta chains. A single entry per CDR3 protein holds the most common genes and DNA from its merged rows. This sample has 300,000 to 400,000 distinct CDR3 sequences in its table, and 15% to 20% of those were observed once. The ten largest clones add up to 7.5% to 9.5% of the sample. Sample: PBMCs. These receptors were obtained from a human donor in good health (CMV status not recorded). Some clones in this sample may be carry-over from other donors' samples.

This clonotype was counted at least ten times. The chain joins TRBV7-2 to TRBJ2-7, with D tentatively TRBD1 or TRBD2 (5 bases each). Germline lookup yields CDR1 SGHTA and CDR2 FQGNSA. The CDR3 has 15 residues. Between the trimmed V and J ends, which lost 1 base and 6 bases, there was a span of 16 bases. The CDR3 nucleotides read TGTGCCAGCAGCTTAGGAAGTGAGGGGCACCGCGAGCAGTACTTC. This codes for CASSLGSEGHREQYF.

This clonotype was counted only a few times. The rearrangement joins TRBV5-1 to TRBJ1-6; possible D gene TRBD1, 5 bases. The germline V gene encodes CDR1 SGHRS and CDR2 YFSETQ. CDR3 length: 14 amino acids. Trimming stripped 2 bases from V and 8 bases from J, with 11 bases between. CDR3 sequence: CASSLGTRDSPLHF. In nucleotides, the CDR3 is TGCGCCAGCAGCTTAGGGACGAGGGATTCACCCCTCCACTTT. Based on the CDR3 plus reference TRBV5-1 and TRBJ1-6, the full variable domain is KAGVTQTPRYLIKTRGQQVTLSCSPISGHRSVSWYQQTPGQGLQFLFEYFSETQRNKGNFPGRFSGRQFSNSRSEMNVSTLELGDSALYLCASSLGTRDSPLHFGNGTRLTVT.

The rearrangement joins TRBV7-9 to TRBJ2-1, with unresolved D. The V end was cut by 5 bases, the J end by 6 bases, with 20 bases between. The CDR3 spans 16 residues. The germline V gene has CDR1 SEHNR and CDR2 FQNEAQ (reference sequence). CDR3 nucleotide sequence: TGTGCCAGCAGCCCCCCCATCGCCCGAATAGCCAATGAGCAGTTCTTC. Its protein is CASSPPIARIANEQFF.

The chain carries TRBV6-2 or TRBV6-3 and TRBJ2-1; 13 positions match TRBD2. Losses at the gene ends were 10 bases for V and 0 bases for J; bases not matched to a gene: 9. The CDR3 covers 17 residues. The V gene's germline CDR1 is MNHEY and CDR2 SVGEGT. CDR3 residues: CATGHRTSGSSYNEQFF. CDR3 bases: TGTGCCACCGGACACCGGACTAGCGGGAGCTCCTACAATGAGCAGTTCTTC.

This clonotype was recorded a few times. The V call is TRBV4-1, the J call TRBJ2-3; D is ambiguous. CDR3 size: 15 residues. The germline V and J ends were trimmed by 4 bases and 6 bases, with 17 bases remaining between them. Germline V gene sequence: CDR1 MGHRA, CDR2 YSYEKL. The CDR3 nucleotides are TGCGCCAGCAGCCCCAAACAGCTCGTAGGGGATACGCAGTATTTT. It translates to CASSPKQLVGDTQYF.

The V and J genes are TRBV7-9 and TRBJ2-1; 9 bases map to TRBD1. The CDR3 is 17 residues long. Trimming removed 4 bases from V and 8 bases from J; junction bases left unmatched: 15. Germline V gene lookup returns CDR1 SEHNR and CDR2 FQNEAQ (reference sequence). The CDR3: CASSSPGQGHSIDEQFF. CDR3 sequence (DNA): TGTGCCAGCAGCTCACCGGGACAGGGACATTCAATCGATGAGCAGTTCTTC.

This clonotype has only a few counts. In DNA form, the CDR3 reads TGCAGTGCTAGGAAGACTACGGTAGAGACCCAGTACTTC. Protein: CSARKTTVETQYF. V is TRBV20-1 and J is TRBJ2-5; perhaps TRBD2 as D (5 bases). The CDR3 has 13 residues. CDR1 and CDR2 from the germline V gene are DFQATT and SNEGSKA (reference sequence). V lost 3 bases to trimming and J lost 4 bases, with 12 bases between them.

Only a few counts were recorded for this clonotype. The CDR3 region is CASRGTGGFTEAFF. The CDR3 DNA sequence: TGTGCCAGCAGGGGCACAGGGGGATTCACTGAAGCTTTCTTT. J is TRBJ1-1 and V is TRBV6-2 or TRBV6-3; TRBD1 matches at 8 bases. Looked up from germline, CDR1 is MNHEY and CDR2 is SVGEGT. This CDR3 is built from 14 residues. J gave up 4 bases and V 6 bases, and 7 bases lay outside the gene matches.

V and J are TRBV10-2 and TRBJ1-2, with TRBD1 matching over 8 bases. Trimming removed 9 bases from V and 3 bases from J; junction bases left unmatched: 9. This CDR3 is built from 14 residues. In germline, CDR1 is WSHSY, CDR2 SAAADI. The CDR3 loop reads CASIGQGLHYGYTF. CDR3 nucleotide sequence: TGCGCCAGTATCGGACAGGGTTTACACTATGGCTACACCTTC.